These 5 T cell receptor beta chains came from one sample sequenced in a study of spatial heterogeneity in lung cancer. TCRdb redid the calling of the 5' RACE reads with MiXCR, one entry per CDR3 protein. Of over 50,000 distinct CDR3 sequences detected, roughly 6.4% appear once; the ten largest clones hold under 15%. Time point denoted: sample taken at primary tumor resection. Sequenced here: PBMCs, sampled at surgery. The source of these receptors is a female donor with early-stage non-small cell lung cancer.

The chain employs TRBV12-5 and TRBJ1-1, with 7 bases fitting TRBD1. The CDR3 extends over 15 amino acids. Germline CDR1 is LGHNT and CDR2 is FRNRAP. J was trimmed by 3 bases and V by 0 bases; bases with no gene match: 4. CDR3 protein: CASGLVLTGDTEAFF. Written as DNA, the CDR3 is TGTGCTAGTGGTTTGGTACTTACAGGGGACACTGAAGCTTTCTTT.

The V call is TRBV2, the J call TRBJ1-1, with D unresolved. Trimming stripped 6 bases from V and 4 bases from J, with 15 bases between. The CDR3 loop spans 14 amino acids. Germline V gives CDR1 SNHLY, CDR2 FYNNEI. CDR3 nucleotides: TGTGCCAGCAGCACCCTAGGGAGTCTCACTGAAGCTTTCTTT. This sequence encodes CASSTLGSLTEAFF.

As regards this clonotype: A much larger clone lies one base from this, so it may be a read error. The V call is TRBV12-3 or TRBV12-4, the J call TRBJ1-2; D unresolved. Trimming removed 2 bases from V and 7 bases from J, with 5 bases in between. The CDR3 consists of 11 residues. In DNA, the CDR3 is TGTGCCAGCAGTTTATTGCGTGGCTACACCTTC. Protein sequence: CASSLLRGYTF.

This clonotype has a handful of counts. V usage is TRBV27 and J usage is TRBJ2-7, with D possibly being TRBD1 or TRBD2 (6 bases each). The germline CDR1 and CDR2 sequences are MNHEY and SMNVEV (reference sequence). Trimming stripped 6 bases from V and 4 bases from J, with 13 bases between. This CDR3 contains 13 residues. Written as DNA, the CDR3 is TGTGCCAGCAGCCGGGGGCGAAGGTACGAGCAGTACTTC. Protein sequence: CASSRGRRYEQYF.

About this clonotype itself: A much more abundant neighbour one base away suggests this may be a read error. The rearrangement joins TRBV5-1 to TRBJ1-6; D gene unclear. The CDR3 sequence is 13 residues long. Germline CDR1 reads SGHRS; CDR2 reads YFSETQ. V lost 4 bases and J 13 bases, leaving 15 bases between the germline ends. CDR3 residues: CASSLVQSAPLHF. The CDR3 DNA sequence: TGCGCCAGCAGCCTGGTACAAAGTGCTCCCCTCCACTTT.